This TCR beta chain was sequenced in a study of early T cells in non-severe SARS-CoV-2 infection. Study summary: Sequencing used unsorted whole-blood bulk RNA, so chains lack pairing.

General study results and limits: VDJdb matches were skewed toward anti-spike CD8 T cell responses.

Attachment of unique molecular identifiers to individual cDNA molecules was performed. TCRdb reprocessed the 5' RACE reads via MiXCR and lists one record per CDR3 protein. The sample yields around 80,000 distinct CDR3 sequences, about 12% seen once. V gave up 5 bases and J gave up 1 base; unmatched junction bases: 8. CDR3 length: 16 amino acids. From germline, CDR1 is MNHEY and CDR2 SMNVEV (reference sequence). This clonotype was picked up a small number of times. Its antigen is undetermined. The origin of this receptor is an adult who was a healthcare worker with PCR-confirmed SARS-CoV-2 infection or an uninfected control (not recorded which). The source material was whole blood. The chain combines TRBV27 with TRBJ2-3; 8 nucleotides agree with TRBD2. The CDR3 loop reads CASSTGGLAGTDTQYF. CDR3 DNA: TGTGCCAGCAGTACGGGAGGGCTAGCGGGCACAGATACGCAGTATTTT.